The present T cell receptor (beta chain) was sequenced within a study of cytomegalovirus exposure and HLA in healthy donors (dated by TCRdb to the late 2010s). Looking at the study overall: A later analysis indicated that the 95 to 150 validation repertoires were generated on the platform also employed for the 720 or so repertoires of the first cohort. The study was designed to test whether signatures of past pathogen exposure could be identified by cataloging public T cell receptors. A separate validation cohort of 100 to 150 different subjects was used in addition to the roughly 670-subject first cohort. To predict cytomegalovirus infection status, the study brought together high-throughput TCR immunosequencing, statistical association of individual TCRs with disease status, and machine learning. The full study reports these points: The study listed around 160 TCR beta chains as associated with cytomegalovirus. While some public TCRs were present in many individuals, most TCR sequences turned up only very rarely across donors. The authors suggested that the approach could potentially be extended to other disease states and immunological phenotypes. A later analysis found that TCRs clustered in the first cohort also tended to co-occur in the roughly 120 validation repertoires, with 94% of cluster scores above 0. The validation cohort had no HLA typing available for a later analysis, so co-occurrence within that cohort was assessed over all 120 or so repertoires. Cytomegalovirus status was reported to be diagnosed by the classifier with high specificity and sensitivity in both the original and validation cohorts. In vitro tests confirmed that a few of the cytomegalovirus-associated TCR beta chains recognize cytomegalovirus antigens.

Library method: the immunoSEQ multiplex PCR assay. On the study's bioinformatics: To diagnose cytomegalovirus status from the catalog of TCR beta chain sequences, a statistical classification framework was built. Held by TCRdb, this immuneACCESS table contains in-frame sequences only and omits some clones. Under half of the omission traces to an unresolved V gene where checked; the cause of the rest is unknown. V, J and clone size are taken as reported in that table, and D and trimming were inferred from the DNA itself. Here the sample has fewer than 400,000 clones; 80% to 90% occur a single time. 0.7% to 0.85% of the sample belongs to the ten largest clones. About this clone: Its recognized antigen is unknown. Per-base quality was not reported, and no clone a single base away is much larger than it.

The CDR3 measures 13 amino acids from cysteine to phenylalanine. Kept here is only the CDR3 DNA, which spans 39 bases and is read in frame from base 1. From a lookup of the germline V gene (reference sequence), CDR1 and CDR2 are MNHNY and SVGAGI. V drops 5 bases and J drops 3 bases, leaving 8 bases in between. Donors formed part of the validation cohort, which comprised 120 subjects and was distinct from the first cohort of roughly 600 subjects. The sample comprised PBMCs. In this chain, TRBV6-6 is recombined with TRBJ1-5, with the D gene call left open. The TCR originated in a woman aged 18-29 years in good health and CMV-seronegative. The DNA sequence reads TGTGCCAGCAGTGAGGGTAACAATCAGCCCCAGCATTTT. This sequence encodes CASSEGNNQPQHF.